This T cell receptor (beta chain) originates from a study of Siglec-9 on CD8 T cells in melanoma (dated by TCRdb to the late 2010s). Background for the entire study: The study examined the expression of Siglec-9 on CD8+ T cells and how Siglec-9 regulates T cells within the melanoma tumor microenvironment.

With respect to this clone: Which antigen it targets is not known. No base qualities exist here, and no much larger clone lies one base off it.

To prepare the library, the immunoSEQ multiplex PCR assay was applied. This is the immuneACCESS table as TCRdb keeps it, with only in-frame sequences that have V and J called. A part of the clones is gone; compared with another copy, unresolved V genes explain less than half, and the rest is unexplained. The sample table shows approximately 35,000 clones, and around 82% are seen once. In total, the top ten clones hold under 2% of the sample. Findings and caveats that apply to the study as a whole: An effector memory CD8+ T-cell subset that appeared to accumulate within melanoma tumors was reported to be marked and regulated by Siglec-9.

CDR1 and CDR2 (MGHRA, YSYEKL) derive from the germline V gene. V is reduced by 1 base and J by 4 bases, leaving a spacing of 4 bases between them. The CDR3, from cysteine to phenylalanine, totals 12 residues. Just CDR3 DNA is preserved here, 36 bases in frame from base 1. The sequence joins TRBV4-1 to TRBJ1-1, with no confident D gene call. The specimen sequenced was Siglec-9- CD8+ T cells sorted from blood. The cell subset or site tag for this specimen amounts to: CD8 T cells lacking Siglec-9. This clonotype originated in a human donor in good health. The CDR3 amino acid sequence is: CASSQGATEAFF. The bases read TGCGCCAGCAGCCAAGGGGCCACTGAAGCTTTCTTT.